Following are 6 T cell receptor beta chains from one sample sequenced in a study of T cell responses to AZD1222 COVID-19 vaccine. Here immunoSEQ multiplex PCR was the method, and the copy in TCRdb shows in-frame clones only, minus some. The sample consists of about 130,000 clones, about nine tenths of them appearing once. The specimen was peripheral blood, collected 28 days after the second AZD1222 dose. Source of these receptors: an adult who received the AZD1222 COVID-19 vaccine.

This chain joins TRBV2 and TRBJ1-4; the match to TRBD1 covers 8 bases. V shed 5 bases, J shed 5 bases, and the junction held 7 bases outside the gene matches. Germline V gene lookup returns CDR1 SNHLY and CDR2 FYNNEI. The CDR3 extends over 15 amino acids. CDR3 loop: CASSPSWTGNEKLFF. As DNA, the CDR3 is TGTGCCAGCAGTCCCAGCTGGACAGGGAATGAAAAACTGTTTTTT.

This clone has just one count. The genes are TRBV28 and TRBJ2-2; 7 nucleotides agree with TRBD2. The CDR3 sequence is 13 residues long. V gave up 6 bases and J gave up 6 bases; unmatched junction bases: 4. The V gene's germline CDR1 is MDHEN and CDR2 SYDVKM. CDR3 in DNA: TGTGCCAGCAGGGGGGAGGGGCCCGGGGAGCTGTTTTTT. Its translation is CASRGEGPGELFF.

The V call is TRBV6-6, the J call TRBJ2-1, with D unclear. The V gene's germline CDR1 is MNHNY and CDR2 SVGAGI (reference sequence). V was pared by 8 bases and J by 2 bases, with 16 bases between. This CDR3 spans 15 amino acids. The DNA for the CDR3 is TGTGCCAGCCGTTTTGACTCGTCGGCCTACAATGAGCAGTTCTTC. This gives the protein CASRFDSSAYNEQFF.

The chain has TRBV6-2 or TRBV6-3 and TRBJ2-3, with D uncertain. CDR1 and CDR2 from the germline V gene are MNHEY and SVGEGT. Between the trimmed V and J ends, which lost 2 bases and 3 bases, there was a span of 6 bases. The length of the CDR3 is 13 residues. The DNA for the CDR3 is TGTGCCAGCAGTTACCAGTCGACAGATACGCAGTATTTT. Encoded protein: CASSYQSTDTQYF.

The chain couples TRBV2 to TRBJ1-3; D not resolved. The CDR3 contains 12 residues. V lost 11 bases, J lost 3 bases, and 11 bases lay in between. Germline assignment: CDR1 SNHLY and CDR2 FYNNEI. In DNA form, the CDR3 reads TGTGCCTGCCTGAGAGATGGAAACACCATATATTTT. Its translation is CACLRDGNTIYF.

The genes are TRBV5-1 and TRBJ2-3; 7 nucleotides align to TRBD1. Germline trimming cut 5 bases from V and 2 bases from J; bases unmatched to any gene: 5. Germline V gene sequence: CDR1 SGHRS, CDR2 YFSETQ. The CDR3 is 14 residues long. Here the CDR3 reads CASSPGQFTDTQYF. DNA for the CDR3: TGCGCCAGCAGTCCGGGACAGTTCACAGATACGCAGTATTTT.